The entry below describes one TCR beta chain. This CDR3 has 14 residues. The V gene's germline CDR1 is GTSNPN and CDR2 SVGIG (reference sequence). V was cut by 2 bases and J by 4 bases, with 14 bases left in between. The data belong to a study of blood T cell repertoires in COVID-19. The protocol was immunoSEQ multiplex PCR, while the TCRdb copy is restricted to in-frame clones and leaves out a portion. The table lists fewer than 250,000 clones, approximately 83% of them singletons. Cohort assignment relied on participant-reported clinical history. The specimen sequenced was PBMCs or T cells enriched from blood (not recorded which). The TCR comes from a woman aged 45-59 years who had been exposed to COVID-19. The chain recombines TRBV30 with TRBJ1-2, with D possibly TRBD1 on 5 matching bases. The CDR3 region has the DNA TGTGCCTGGAGTCTTGCAGGGAGGACCTATGGCTACACCTTC. It specifies CAWSLAGRTYGYTF. The entire variable domain, with the rest obtained from reference TRBV30 and TRBJ1-2, is as follows: SQTIHQWPATLVQPVGSPLSLECTVEGTSNPNLYWYRQAAGRGLQLLFYSVGIGQISSEVPQNLSASRPQDRQFILSSKKLLLSDSGFYLCAWSLAGRTYGYTFGSGTRLTVV.